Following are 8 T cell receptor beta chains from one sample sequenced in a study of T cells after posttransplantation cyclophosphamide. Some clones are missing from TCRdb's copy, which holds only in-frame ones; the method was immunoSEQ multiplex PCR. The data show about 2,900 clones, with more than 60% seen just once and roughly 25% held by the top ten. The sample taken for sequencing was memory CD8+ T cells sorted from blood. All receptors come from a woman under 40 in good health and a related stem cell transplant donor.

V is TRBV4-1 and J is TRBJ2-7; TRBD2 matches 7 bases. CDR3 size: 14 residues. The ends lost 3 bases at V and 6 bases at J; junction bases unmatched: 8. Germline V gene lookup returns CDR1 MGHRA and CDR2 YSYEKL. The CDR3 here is CASSQLDGTTEQYF. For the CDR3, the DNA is TGCGCCAGCAGCCAGTTGGACGGGACTACCGAGCAGTACTTC.

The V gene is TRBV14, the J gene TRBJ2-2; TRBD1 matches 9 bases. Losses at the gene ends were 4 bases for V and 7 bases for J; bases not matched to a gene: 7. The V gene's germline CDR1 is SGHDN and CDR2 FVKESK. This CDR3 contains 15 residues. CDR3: CASSLLGQGDGELFF. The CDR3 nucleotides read TGTGCCAGCAGCCTCCTGGGACAGGGTGACGGGGAGCTGTTTTTT. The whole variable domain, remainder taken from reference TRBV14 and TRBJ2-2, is EAGVTQFPSHSVIEKGQTVTLRCDPISGHDNLYWYRRVMGKEIKFLLHFVKESKQDESGMPNNRFLAERTGGTYSTLKVQPAELEDSGVYFCASSLLGQGDGELFFGEGSRLTVL.

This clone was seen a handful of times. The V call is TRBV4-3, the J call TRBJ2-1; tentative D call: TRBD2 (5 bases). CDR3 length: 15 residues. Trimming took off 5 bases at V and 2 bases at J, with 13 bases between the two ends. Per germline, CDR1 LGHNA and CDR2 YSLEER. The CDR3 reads CASSEGSGTYNEQFF. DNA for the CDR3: TGCGCCAGCAGCGAGGGATCGGGGACCTACAATGAGCAGTTCTTC.

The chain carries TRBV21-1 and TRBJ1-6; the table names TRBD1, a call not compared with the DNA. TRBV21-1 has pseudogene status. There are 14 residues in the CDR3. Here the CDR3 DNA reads TGTGCCAGCGAGAAAGGGGGTTCTAATTCACCCCTCCACTTT. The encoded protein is CASEKGGSNSPLHF.

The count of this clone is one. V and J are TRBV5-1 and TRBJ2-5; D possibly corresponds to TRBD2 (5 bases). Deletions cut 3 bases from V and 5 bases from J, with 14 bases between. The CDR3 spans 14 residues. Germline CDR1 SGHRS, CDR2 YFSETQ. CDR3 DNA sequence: TGCGCCAGCAGCTCGGGCCCGAGGGTGGAGACCCAGTACTTC. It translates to CASSSGPRVETQYF.

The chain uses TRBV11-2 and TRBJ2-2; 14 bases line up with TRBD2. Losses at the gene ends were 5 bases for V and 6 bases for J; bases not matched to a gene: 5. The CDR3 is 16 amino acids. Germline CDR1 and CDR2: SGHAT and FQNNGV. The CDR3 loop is CASSAVTSGGAGELFF. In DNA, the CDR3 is TGTGCCAGCAGCGCAGTGACTAGCGGGGGGGCCGGGGAGCTGTTTTTT.

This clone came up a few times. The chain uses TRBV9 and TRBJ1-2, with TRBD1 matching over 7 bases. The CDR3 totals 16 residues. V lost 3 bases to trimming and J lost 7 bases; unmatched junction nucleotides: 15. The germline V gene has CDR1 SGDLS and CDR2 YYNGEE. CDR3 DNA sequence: TGTGCCAGCAGCGCCGGAGGGGGCTCTAAGAAGGGTGGCTACACCTTC. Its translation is CASSAGGGSKKGGYTF.

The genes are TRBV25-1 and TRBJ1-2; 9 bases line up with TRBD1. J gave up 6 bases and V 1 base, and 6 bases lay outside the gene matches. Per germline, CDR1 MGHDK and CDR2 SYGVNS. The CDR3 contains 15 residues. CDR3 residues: CASSEFDRGLNGYTF. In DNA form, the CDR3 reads TGTGCCAGCAGTGAATTCGACAGGGGGTTGAATGGCTACACCTTC.